Following are 8 T cell receptor beta chains from one sample sequenced in a study of lymphopenia after photon versus proton radiotherapy (dated by TCRdb to 2018 to 2020). Libraries were made using the immunoSEQ multiplex PCR assay. TCRdb took over this immuneACCESS table, retaining in-frame rearrangements with V and J assigned. Such tables are incomplete; in checked studies, under half of the missing clones stem from an unresolved V gene, and the remainder is unexplained. Counted in this sample were 150,000 or so clones; 70% to 90% of them appeared once. Clones ranked in the top ten supply about 4.4% of the sample. Source: peripheral blood, taken from a patient treated with photon-based radiotherapy. The receptors shown here come from a middle-aged man with gastric cancer.

The rearrangement joins TRBV5-6 to TRBJ1-5; D is ambiguous. The CDR3 runs 15 residues. Deletions cut 2 bases from V and 2 bases from J, with 11 bases between. CDR1 and CDR2 (germline): SGHDT, YYEEEE. Written as DNA, the CDR3 is TGTGCCAGCAGCTTAAAGGAGGCTGGCAATCAGCCCCAGCATTTT. It translates to CASSLKEAGNQPQHF.

The chain has TRBV19 and TRBJ2-7, with D possibly matching TRBD2 (5 bases). In germline, CDR1 is LNHDA, CDR2 SQIVND (reference sequence). The CDR3 contains 13 residues. V was clipped by 5 bases and J by 5 bases, with 13 bases between them. This CDR3 reads CASSRIPRDEQYF. CDR3 coding DNA: TGTGCCAGTAGTCGAATCCCGAGGGACGAGCAGTACTTC. Full variable domain (outside the CDR3, taken from reference TRBV19 and TRBJ2-7): DGGITQSPKYLFRKEGQNVTLSCEQNLNHDAMYWYRQDPGQGLRLIYYSQIVNDFQKGDIAEGYSVSREKKESFPLTVTSAQKNPTAFYLCASSRIPRDEQYFGPGTRLTVT.

This clone occurred once. The chain carries TRBV19 and TRBJ1-5; unclear D gene. Trimming left V 5 bases short and J 7 bases short, with 12 bases between. The CDR3 extends over 13 amino acids. Germline V CDR1 and CDR2: LNHDA, SQIVND (reference sequence). CDR3 protein: CASSLGPGQPQHF. The CDR3 nucleotides read TGTGCCAGTAGTCTTGGGCCCGGGCAGCCCCAGCATTTT. The full variable domain, completed using reference TRBV19 and TRBJ1-5, is DGGITQSPKYLFRKEGQNVTLSCEQNLNHDAMYWYRQDPGQGLRLIYYSQIVNDFQKGDIAEGYSVSREKKESFPLTVTSAQKNPTAFYLCASSLGPGQPQHFGDGTRLSIL.

This sequence joins TRBV7-6 and TRBJ2-1, with 9 bases identical to TRBD1. Looked up from germline, CDR1 is SGHVS and CDR2 is FNYEAQ. This CDR3 has 15 residues. The ends lost 7 bases at V and 6 bases at J; junction bases unmatched: 10. The CDR3 reads CASTFDRGRINEQFF. The CDR3 coding sequence is TGTGCCAGCACCTTCGACAGGGGGAGGATCAATGAGCAGTTCTTC.

The chain carries TRBV7-2 and TRBJ1-1, with 7 positions matching TRBD1. CDR1 is SGHTA, CDR2 FQGNSA, per germline. There are 15 residues in the CDR3. With 5 bases clipped from V and 4 bases from J, the junction kept 10 bases outside the gene matches. CDR3 region: CASSTMTGMATEAFF. Written as DNA, the CDR3 is TGTGCCAGCAGCACCATGACAGGGATGGCCACTGAAGCTTTCTTT.

This chain joins TRBV28 and TRBJ2-7, with TRBD2 matching over 8 bases. With V trimmed by 2 bases and J by 3 bases, 6 bases remained unmatched. CDR3 length equals 15 residues. The germline V gene has CDR1 MDHEN and CDR2 SYDVKM. In DNA form, the CDR3 reads TGTGCCAGCAGTTTAGGCGGGGGGAAGATCTACGAGCAGTACTTC. Its protein product is CASSLGGGKIYEQYF. Based on the CDR3 plus reference TRBV28 and TRBJ2-7, the full variable domain is DVKVTQSSRYLVKRTGEKVFLECVQDMDHENMFWYRQDPGLGLRLIYFSYDVKMKEKGDIPEGYSVSREKKERFSLILESASTNQTSMYLCASSLGGGKIYEQYFGPGTRLTVT.

The CDR3 spells CASSKVRYSNYGYTF. The CDR3 DNA reads TGTGCCAGCAGCAAAGTTAGGTATTCTAACTATGGCTACACCTTC. This chain joins TRBV21-1 and TRBJ1-2. TRBV21-1 is recorded as a pseudogene. There are 15 residues in the CDR3.

In nucleotides, the CDR3 is TGTGCCAGCAGAAAGCGGGAGGCCGGCGAGCAGTACTTC. Translation gives CASRKREAGEQYF. The chain links TRBV6-5 to TRBJ2-7, with TRBD2 matching 9 bases. This CDR3 has 13 residues. The germline gives CDR1 MNHEY, CDR2 SVGAGI. J gave up 6 bases and V 6 bases, and 6 bases lay outside the gene matches.